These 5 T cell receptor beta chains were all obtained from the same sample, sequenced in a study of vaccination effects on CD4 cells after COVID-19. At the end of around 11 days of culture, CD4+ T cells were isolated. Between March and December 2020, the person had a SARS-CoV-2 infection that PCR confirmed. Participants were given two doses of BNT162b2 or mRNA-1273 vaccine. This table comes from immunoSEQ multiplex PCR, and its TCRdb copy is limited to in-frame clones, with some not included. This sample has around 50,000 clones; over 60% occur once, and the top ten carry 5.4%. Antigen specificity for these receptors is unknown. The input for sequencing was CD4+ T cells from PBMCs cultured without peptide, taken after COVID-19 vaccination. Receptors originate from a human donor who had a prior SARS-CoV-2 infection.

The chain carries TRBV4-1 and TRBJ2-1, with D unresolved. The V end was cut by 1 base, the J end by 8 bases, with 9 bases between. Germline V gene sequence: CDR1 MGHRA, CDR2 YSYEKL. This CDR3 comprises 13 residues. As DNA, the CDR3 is TGCGCCAGCAGCCAAGTCCCCCCGGATGAGCAGTTCTTC. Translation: CASSQVPPDEQFF.

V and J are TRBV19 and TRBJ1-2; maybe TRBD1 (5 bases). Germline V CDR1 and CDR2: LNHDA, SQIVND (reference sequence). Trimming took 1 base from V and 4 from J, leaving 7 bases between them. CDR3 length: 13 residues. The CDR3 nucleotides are TGTGCCAGTAGTATAGGGGGGGGCTATGGCTACACCTTC. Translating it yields CASSIGGGYGYTF.

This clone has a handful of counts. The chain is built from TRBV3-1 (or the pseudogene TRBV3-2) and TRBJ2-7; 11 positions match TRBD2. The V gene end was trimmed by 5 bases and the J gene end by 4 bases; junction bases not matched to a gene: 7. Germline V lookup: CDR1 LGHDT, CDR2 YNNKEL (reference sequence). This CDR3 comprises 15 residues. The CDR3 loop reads CASSNPGLAAYEQYF. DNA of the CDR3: TGTGCCAGCAGCAATCCGGGACTAGCGGCTTACGAGCAGTACTTC.

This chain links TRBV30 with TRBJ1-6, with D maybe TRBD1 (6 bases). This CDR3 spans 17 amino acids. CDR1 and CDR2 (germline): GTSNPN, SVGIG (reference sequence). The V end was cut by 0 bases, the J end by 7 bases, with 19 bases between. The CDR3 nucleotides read TGTGCCTGGAGTGTTGGGTTTCGGGGACATTTCAATTCACCCCTCCACTTT. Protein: CAWSVGFRGHFNSPLHF.

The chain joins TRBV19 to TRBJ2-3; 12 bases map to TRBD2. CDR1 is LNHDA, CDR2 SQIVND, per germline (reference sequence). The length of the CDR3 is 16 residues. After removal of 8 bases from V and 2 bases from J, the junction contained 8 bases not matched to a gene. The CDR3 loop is CASSRLAGATTDTQYF. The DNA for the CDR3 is TGTGCCAGTTCTCGACTAGCGGGGGCTACCACAGATACGCAGTATTTT.